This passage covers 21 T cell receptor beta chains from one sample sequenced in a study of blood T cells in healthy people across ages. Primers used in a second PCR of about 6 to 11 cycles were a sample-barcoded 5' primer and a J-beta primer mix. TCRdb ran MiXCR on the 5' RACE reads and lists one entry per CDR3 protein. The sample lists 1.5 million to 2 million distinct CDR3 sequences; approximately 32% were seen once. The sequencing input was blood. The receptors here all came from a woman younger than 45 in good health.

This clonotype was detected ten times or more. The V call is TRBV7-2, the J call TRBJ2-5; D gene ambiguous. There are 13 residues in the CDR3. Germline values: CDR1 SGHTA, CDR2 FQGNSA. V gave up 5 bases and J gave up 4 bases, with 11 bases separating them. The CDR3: CASSRPAGETQYF. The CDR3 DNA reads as TGTGCCAGCAGCCGGCCGGCTGGAGAGACCCAGTACTTC.

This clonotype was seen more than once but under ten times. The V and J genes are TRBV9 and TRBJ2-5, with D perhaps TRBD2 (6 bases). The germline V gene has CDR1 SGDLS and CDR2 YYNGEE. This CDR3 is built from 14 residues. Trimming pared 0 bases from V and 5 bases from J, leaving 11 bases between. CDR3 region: CASSVGGREETQYF. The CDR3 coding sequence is TGTGCCAGCAGCGTAGGGGGACGGGAGGAGACCCAGTACTTC.

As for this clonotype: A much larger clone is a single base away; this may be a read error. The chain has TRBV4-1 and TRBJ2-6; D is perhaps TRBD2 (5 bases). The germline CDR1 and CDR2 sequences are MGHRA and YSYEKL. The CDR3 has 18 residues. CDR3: CAGSQRTGRASGANVLTF. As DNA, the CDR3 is TGCGCCGGCAGCCAAAGGACGGGAAGAGCGTCTGGGGCCAACGTCCTGACTTTC.

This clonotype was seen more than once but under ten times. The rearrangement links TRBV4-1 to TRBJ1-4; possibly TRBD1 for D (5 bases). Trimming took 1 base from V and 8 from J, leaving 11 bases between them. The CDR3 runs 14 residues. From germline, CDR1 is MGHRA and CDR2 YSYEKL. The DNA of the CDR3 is TGCGCCAGCAGCCAAGTTCGGCAGGGCGAAAAACTGTTTTTT. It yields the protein CASSQVRQGEKLFF.

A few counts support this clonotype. The CDR3 nucleotides are TGTGCCAGCAGCGTAGATCGGCAGGGGGTCCAAGAGACCCAGTACTTC. It yields the protein CASSVDRQGVQETQYF. This chain links TRBV9 with TRBJ2-5; TRBD1 agrees at 7 bases. This CDR3 is 16 amino acids long. V dropped 0 bases and J dropped 1; count of bases not matched to a gene: 6. The V gene's germline CDR1 is SGDLS and CDR2 YYNGEE.

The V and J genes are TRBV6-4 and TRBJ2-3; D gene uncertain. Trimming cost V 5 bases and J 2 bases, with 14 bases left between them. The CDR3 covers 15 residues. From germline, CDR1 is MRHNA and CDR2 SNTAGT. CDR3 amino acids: CASSQQLTNTDTQYF. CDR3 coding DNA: TGTGCCAGCAGTCAACAGCTCACAAACACAGATACGCAGTATTTT.

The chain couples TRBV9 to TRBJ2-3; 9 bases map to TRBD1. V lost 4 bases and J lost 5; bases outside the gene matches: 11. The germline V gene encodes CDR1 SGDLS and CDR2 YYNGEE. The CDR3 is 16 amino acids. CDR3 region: CASSSSGTGSGDTQYF. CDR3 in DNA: TGTGCCAGCAGCTCATCTGGGACAGGGTCGGGAGATACGCAGTATTTT.

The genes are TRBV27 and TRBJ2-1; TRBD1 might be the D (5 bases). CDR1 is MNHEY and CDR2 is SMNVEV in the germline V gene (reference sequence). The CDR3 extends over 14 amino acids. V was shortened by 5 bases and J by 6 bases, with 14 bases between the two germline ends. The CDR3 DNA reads TGTGCCAGCAGTGTGCAAGGGGCATCCAATGAGCAGTTCTTC. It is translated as CASSVQGASNEQFF.

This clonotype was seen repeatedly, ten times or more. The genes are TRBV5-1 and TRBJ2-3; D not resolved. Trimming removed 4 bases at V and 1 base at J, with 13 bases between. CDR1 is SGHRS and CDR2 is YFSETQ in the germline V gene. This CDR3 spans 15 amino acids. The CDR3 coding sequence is TGCGCCAGCAGCCCCGAACTTCAGGGCACAGATACGCAGTATTTT. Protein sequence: CASSPELQGTDTQYF.

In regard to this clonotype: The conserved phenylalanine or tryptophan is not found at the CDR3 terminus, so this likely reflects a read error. CDR3 amino acids: CASSLPNRFLEQYL. In nucleotides, the CDR3 is TGTGCCAGCAGCCTACCTAACAGGTTCTTGGAGCAGTACCTC. The chain employs TRBV11-2 and TRBJ2-7; a possible D gene is TRBD1 (5 bases). The ends were cut back, 5 bases at V and 7 bases at J, with 18 bases in the middle. Looked up from germline, CDR1 is SGHAT and CDR2 is FQNNGV. This CDR3 has 14 amino acids.

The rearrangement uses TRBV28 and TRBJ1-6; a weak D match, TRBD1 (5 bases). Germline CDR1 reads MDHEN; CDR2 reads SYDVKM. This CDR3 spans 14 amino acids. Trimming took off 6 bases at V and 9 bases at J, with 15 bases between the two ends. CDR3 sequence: CASSRTRLFSPLHF. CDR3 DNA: TGTGCCAGCAGCCGGACACGGCTTTTTTCACCCCTCCACTTT.

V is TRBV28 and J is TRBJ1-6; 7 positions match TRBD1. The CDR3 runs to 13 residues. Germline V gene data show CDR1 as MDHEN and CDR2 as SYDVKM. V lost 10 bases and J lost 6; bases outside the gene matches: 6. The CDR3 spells CATFRGTNSPLHF. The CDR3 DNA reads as TGTGCCACCTTCAGGGGGACTAATTCACCCCTCCACTTT.

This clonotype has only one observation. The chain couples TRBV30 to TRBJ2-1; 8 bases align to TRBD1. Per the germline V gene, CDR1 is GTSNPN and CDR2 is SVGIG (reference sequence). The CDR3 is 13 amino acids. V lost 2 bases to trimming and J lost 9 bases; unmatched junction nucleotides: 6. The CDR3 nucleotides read TGTGCCTGGAGTAAGACAGGGGCGGGTGAGCAGTTCTTC. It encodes CAWSKTGAGEQFF.

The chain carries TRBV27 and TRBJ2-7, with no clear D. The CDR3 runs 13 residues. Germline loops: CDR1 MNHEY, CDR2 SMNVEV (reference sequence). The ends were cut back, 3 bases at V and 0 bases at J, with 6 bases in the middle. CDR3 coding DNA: TGTGCCAGCAGTTTTTACGGCTCCTACGAGCAGTACTTC. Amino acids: CASSFYGSYEQYF.

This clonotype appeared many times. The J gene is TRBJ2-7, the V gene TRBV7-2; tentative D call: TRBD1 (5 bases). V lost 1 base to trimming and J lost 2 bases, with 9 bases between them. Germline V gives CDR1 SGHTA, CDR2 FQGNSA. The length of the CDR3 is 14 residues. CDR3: CASSLGAGPYEQYF. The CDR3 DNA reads TGTGCCAGCAGCTTAGGGGCAGGGCCCTACGAGCAGTACTTC.

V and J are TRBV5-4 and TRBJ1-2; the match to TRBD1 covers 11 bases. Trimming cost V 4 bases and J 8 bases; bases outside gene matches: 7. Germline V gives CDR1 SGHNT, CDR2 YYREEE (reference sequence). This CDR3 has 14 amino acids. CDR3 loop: CASSTGQGAAGYTF. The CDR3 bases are TGTGCCAGCAGCACCGGACAGGGGGCCGCGGGCTACACCTTC.

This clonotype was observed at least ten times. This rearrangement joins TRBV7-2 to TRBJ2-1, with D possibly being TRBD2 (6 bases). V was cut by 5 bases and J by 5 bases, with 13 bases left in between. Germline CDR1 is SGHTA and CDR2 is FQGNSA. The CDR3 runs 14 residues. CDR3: CASSTGTLNNEQFF. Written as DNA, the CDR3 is TGTGCCAGCAGCACTGGGACTTTGAACAATGAGCAGTTCTTC.

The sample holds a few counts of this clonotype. The CDR3 loop is CASLLRRGGGNTEAFF. The CDR3 DNA reads as TGTGCCAGTCTCCTCAGACGGGGAGGGGGCAATACTGAAGCTTTCTTT. This chain connects TRBV28 to TRBJ1-1; the match to TRBD1 covers 7 bases. There are 16 residues in the CDR3. Losses at the gene ends were 9 bases for V and 5 bases for J; bases not matched to a gene: 18. CDR1 and CDR2 (germline): MDHEN, SYDVKM. Complete variable domain (other parts from reference TRBV28 and TRBJ1-1): DVKVTQSSRYLVKRTGEKVFLECVQDMDHENMFWYRQDPGLGLRLIYFSYDVKMKEKGDIPEGYSVSREKKERFSLILESASTNQTSMYLCASLLRRGGGNTEAFFGQGTRLTVV.

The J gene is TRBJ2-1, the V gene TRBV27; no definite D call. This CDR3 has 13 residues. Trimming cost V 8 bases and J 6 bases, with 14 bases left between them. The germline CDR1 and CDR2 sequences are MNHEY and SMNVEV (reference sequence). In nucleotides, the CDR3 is TGTGCCAGCGCAAGTGGCCCGGGCAATGAGCAGTTCTTC. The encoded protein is CASASGPGNEQFF.

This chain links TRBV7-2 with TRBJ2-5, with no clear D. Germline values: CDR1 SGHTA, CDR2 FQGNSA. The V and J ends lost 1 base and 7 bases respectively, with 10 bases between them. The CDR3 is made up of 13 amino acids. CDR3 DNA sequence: TGTGCCAGCAGCTTAGAACATACTGGGACCCAGTACTTC. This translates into CASSLEHTGTQYF.

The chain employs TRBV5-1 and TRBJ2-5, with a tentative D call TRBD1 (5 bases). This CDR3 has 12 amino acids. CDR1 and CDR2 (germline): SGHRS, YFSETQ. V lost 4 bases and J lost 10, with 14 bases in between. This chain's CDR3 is CASSADQTVQYF. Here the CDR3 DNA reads TGCGCCAGCAGCGCAGACCAGACAGTCCAGTACTTC.